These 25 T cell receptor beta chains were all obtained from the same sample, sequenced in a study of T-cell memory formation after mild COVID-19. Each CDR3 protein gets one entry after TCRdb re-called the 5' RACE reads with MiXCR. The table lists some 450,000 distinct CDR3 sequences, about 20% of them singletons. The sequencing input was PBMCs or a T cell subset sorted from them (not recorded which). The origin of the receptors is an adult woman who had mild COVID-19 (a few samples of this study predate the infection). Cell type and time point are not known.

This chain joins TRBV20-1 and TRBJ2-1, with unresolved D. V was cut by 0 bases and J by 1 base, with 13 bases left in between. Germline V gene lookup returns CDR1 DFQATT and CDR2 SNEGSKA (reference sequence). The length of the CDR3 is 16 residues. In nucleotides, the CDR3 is TGCAGTGCTAGAGACCACGCTAAAGGGTCCTACAATGAGCAGTTCTTC. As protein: CSARDHAKGSYNEQFF.

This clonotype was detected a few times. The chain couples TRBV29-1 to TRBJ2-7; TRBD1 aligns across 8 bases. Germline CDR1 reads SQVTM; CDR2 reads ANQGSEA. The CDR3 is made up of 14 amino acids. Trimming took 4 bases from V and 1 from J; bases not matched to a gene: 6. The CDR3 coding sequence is TGCAGCGTTGTGCCAGGGGGCAGTTCCTACGAGCAGTACTTC. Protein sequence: CSVVPGGSSYEQYF.

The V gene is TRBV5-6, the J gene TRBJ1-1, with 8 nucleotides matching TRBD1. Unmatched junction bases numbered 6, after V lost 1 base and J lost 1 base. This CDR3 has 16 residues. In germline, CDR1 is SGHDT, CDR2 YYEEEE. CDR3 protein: CASSLSSTGANTEAFF. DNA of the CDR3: TGTGCCAGCAGCTTGTCCTCGACAGGGGCGAACACTGAAGCTTTCTTT.

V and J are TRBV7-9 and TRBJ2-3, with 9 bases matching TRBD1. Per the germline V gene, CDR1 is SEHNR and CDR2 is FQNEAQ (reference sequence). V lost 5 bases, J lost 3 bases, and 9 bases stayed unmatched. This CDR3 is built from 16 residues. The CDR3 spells CASSAGTGIQTDTQYF. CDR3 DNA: TGTGCCAGCAGCGCCGGGACAGGGATTCAGACAGATACGCAGTATTTT.

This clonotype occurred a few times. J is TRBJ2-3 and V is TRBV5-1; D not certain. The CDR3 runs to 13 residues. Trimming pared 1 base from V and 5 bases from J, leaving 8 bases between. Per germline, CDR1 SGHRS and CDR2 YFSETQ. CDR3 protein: CASSLFPVDTQYF. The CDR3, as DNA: TGCGCCAGCAGCTTGTTCCCCGTAGATACGCAGTATTTT.

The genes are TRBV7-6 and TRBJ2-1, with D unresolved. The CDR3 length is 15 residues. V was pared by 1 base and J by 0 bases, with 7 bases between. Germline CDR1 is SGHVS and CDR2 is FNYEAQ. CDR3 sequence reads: CASSLVPNSYNEQFF. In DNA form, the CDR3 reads TGTGCCAGCAGCTTAGTCCCCAACTCCTACAATGAGCAGTTCTTC.

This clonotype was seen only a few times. The CDR3 DNA follows: TGTGCCAGCAGCTTAATGGGGGCCGGGGCGTCAAACATTCAGTACTTC. It yields the protein CASSLMGAGASNIQYF. The chain is built from TRBV7-2 and TRBJ2-4, with D perhaps matching TRBD1 (6 bases). This CDR3 region has 16 residues. Germline CDR1 is SGHTA and CDR2 is FQGNSA. V lost 2 bases and J lost 6, with 17 bases in between.

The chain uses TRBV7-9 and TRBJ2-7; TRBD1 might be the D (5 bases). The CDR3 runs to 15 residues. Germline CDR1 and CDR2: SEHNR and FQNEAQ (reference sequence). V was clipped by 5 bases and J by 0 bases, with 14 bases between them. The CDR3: CASSTSQVSSYEQYF. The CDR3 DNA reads TGTGCCAGCAGCACCTCACAGGTTTCCTCCTACGAGCAGTACTTC.

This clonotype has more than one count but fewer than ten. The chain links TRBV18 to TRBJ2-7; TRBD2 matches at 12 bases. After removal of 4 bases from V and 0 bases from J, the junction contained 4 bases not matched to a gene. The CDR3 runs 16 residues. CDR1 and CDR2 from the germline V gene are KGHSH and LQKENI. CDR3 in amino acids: CASSRTTSGSSYEQYF. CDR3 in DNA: TGTGCCAGCTCACGGACGACTAGCGGGAGCTCCTACGAGCAGTACTTC.

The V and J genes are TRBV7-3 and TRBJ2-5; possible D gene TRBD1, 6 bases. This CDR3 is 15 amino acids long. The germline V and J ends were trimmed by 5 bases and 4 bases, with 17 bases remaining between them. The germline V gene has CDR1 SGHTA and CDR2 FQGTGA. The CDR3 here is CASSPKTGRGETQYF. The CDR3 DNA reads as TGTGCCAGCAGCCCCAAAACTGGCAGGGGAGAGACCCAGTACTTC.

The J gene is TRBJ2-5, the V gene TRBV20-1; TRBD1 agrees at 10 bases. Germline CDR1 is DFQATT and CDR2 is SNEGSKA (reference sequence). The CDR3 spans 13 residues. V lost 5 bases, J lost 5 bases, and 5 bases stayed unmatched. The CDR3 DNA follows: TGCAGTGCTGGGGGACAGGGGCGGGAGACCCAGTACTTC. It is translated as CSAGGQGRETQYF.

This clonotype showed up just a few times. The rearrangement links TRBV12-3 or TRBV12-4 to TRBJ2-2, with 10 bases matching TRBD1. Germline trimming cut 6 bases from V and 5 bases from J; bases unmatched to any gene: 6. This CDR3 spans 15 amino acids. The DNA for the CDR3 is TGTGCCAGCAGAACGGACAGGGGGACTACCGGGGAGCTGTTTTTT. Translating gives CASRTDRGTTGELFF.

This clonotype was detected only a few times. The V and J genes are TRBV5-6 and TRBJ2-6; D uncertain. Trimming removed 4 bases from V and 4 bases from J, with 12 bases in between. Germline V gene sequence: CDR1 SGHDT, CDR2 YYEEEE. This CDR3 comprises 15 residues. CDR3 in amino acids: CASSPTTPGANVLTF. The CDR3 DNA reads TGTGCCAGCAGCCCTACCACGCCAGGGGCCAACGTCCTGACTTTC.

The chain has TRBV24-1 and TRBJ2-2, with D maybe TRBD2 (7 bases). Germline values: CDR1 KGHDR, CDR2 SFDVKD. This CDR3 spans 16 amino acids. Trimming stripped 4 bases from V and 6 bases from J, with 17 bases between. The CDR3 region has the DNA TGTGCCACCAGTGACCCTCTATCGGGGGGCTCCGGGGAGCTGTTTTTT. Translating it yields CATSDPLSGGSGELFF.

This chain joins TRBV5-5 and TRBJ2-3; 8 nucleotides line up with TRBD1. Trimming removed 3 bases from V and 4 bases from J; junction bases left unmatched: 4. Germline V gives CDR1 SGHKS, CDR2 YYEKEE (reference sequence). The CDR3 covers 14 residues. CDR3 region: CASSSGQGPDTQYF. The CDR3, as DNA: TGTGCCAGCAGCTCCGGACAGGGCCCAGATACGCAGTATTTT.

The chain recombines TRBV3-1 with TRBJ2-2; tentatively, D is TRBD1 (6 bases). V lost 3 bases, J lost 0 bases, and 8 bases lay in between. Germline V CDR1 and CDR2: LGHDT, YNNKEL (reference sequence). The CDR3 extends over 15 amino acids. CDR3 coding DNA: TGTGCCAGCAGCCACAGGGGTACGAACACCGGGGAGCTGTTTTTT. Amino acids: CASSHRGTNTGELFF.

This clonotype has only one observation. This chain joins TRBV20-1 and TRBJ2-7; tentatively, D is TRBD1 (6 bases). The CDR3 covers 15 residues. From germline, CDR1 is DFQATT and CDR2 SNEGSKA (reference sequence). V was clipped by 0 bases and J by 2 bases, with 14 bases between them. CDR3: CSARDKDRSTYEQYF. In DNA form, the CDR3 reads TGCAGTGCTAGAGATAAAGACAGGTCAACCTACGAGCAGTACTTC.

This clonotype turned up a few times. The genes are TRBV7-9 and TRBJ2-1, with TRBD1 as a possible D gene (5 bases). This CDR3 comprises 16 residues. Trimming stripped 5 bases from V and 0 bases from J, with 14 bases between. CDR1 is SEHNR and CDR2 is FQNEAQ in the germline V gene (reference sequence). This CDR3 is CASSPNQGRSYNEQFF. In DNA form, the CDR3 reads TGTGCCAGCAGCCCTAATCAGGGCCGCTCCTACAATGAGCAGTTCTTC.

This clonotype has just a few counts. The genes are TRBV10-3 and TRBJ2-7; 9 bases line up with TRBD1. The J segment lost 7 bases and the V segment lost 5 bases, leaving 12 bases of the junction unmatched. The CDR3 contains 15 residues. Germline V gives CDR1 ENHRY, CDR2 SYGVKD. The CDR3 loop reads CAISPQGAPLFEQYF. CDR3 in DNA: TGTGCCATCAGTCCACAGGGGGCCCCTTTGTTTGAGCAGTACTTC.

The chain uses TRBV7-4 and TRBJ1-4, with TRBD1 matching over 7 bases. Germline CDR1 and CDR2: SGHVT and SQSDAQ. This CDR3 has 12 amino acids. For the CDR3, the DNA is TGTACCCCAGGGGGAACTAATGAAAAACTGTTTTTT. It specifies CTPGGTNEKLFF.

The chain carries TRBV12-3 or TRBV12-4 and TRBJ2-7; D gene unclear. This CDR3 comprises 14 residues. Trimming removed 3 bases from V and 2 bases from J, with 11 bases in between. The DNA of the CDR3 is TGTGCCAGCAGTTTTGGCGCGGTTGCCTACGAGCAGTACTTC. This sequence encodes CASSFGAVAYEQYF.

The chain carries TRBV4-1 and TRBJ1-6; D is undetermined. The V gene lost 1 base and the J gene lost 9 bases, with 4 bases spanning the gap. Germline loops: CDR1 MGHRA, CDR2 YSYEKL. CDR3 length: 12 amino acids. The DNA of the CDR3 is TGCGCCAGCAGCCAAGGCAGTTCACCCCTCCACTTT. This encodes CASSQGSSPLHF.

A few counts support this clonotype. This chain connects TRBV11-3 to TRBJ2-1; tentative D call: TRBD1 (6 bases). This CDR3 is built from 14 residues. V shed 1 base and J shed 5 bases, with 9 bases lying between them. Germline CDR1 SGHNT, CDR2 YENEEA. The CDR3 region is CASSLGGQHNEQFF. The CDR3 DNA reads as TGTGCCAGCAGCTTAGGCGGACAGCACAATGAGCAGTTCTTC.

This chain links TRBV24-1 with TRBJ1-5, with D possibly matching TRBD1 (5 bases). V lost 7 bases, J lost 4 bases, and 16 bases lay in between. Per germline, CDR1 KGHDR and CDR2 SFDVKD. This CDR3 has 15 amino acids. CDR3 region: CATRFHLGGNQPQHF. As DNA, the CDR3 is TGTGCCACCAGGTTTCACCTTGGGGGGAATCAGCCCCAGCATTTT.

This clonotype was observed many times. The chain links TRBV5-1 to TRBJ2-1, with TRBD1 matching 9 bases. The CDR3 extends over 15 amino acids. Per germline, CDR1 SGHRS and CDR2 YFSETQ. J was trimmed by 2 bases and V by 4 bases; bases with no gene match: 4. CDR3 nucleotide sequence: TGCGCCAGCAGCAGTGGGACAGGGCCCTACAATGAGCAGTTCTTC. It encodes CASSSGTGPYNEQFF.